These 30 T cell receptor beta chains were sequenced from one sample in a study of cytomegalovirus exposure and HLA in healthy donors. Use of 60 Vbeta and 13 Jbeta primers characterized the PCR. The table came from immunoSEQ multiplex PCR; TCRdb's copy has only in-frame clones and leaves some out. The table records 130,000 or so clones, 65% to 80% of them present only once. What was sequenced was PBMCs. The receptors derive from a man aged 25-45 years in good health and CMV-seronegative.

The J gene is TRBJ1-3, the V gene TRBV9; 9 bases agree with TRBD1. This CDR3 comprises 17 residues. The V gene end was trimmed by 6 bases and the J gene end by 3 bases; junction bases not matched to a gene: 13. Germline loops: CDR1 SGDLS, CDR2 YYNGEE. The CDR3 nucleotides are TGTGCCAGCACCCGGGACAGGGATCGCCGCCTTGGAAACACCATATATTTT. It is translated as CASTRDRDRRLGNTIYF.

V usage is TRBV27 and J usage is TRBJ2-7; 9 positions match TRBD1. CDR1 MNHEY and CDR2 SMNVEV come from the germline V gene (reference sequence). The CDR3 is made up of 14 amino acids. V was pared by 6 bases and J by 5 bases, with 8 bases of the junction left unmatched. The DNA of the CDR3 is TGTGCCAGCAGCTTAACAGGGGGCCCCCACGAGCAGTACTTC. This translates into CASSLTGGPHEQYF.

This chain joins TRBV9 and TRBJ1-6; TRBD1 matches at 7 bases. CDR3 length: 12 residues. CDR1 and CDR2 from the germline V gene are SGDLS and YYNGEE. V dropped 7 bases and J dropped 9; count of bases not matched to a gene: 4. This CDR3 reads CASGTETSPLHF. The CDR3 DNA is TGTGCCAGCGGGACAGAAACTTCACCCCTCCACTTT.

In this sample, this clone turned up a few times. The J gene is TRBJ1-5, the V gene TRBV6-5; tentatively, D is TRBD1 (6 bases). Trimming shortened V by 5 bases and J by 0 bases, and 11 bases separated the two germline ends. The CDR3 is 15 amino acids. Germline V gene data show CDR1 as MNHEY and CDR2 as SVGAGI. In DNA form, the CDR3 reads TGTGCCAGCAGTCGACAGGCCTATAGCAATCAGCCCCAGCATTTT. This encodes CASSRQAYSNQPQHF.

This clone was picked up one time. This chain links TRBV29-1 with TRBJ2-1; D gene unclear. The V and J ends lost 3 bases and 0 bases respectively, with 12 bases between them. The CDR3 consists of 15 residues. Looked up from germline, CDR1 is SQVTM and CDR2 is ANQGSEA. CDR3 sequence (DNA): TGCAGCGTTGAGGGCGAAACGAGCTCCTACAATGAGCAGTTCTTC. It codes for CSVEGETSSYNEQFF.

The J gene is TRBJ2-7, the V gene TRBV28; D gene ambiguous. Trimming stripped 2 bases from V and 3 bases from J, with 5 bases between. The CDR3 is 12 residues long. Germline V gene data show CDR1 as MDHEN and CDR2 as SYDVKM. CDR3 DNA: TGTGCCAGCAGTTTAGCGCGCTACGAGCAGTACTTC. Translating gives CASSLARYEQYF.

CDR3 DNA: TGTGCCAGCAGCCGCGGGGGCATGAACACTGAAGCTTTCTTT. Amino acids: CASSRGGMNTEAFF. V usage is TRBV6-7 and J usage is TRBJ1-1; weak D call: TRBD1 (6 bases). TRBV6-7 is flagged as an ORF with uncertain function. The V end was cut by 6 bases, the J end by 0 bases, with 11 bases between. The CDR3 length is 14 residues.

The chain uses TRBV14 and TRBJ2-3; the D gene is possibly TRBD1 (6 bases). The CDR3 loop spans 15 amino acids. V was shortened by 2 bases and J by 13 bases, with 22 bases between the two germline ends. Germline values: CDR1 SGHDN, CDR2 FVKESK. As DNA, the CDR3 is TGTGCCAGCAGCCAAAGAGGGACACGTTATACGGAAGAGTATTTT. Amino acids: CASSQRGTRYTEEYF. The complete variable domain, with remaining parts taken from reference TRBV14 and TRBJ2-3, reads EAGVTQFPSHSVIEKGQTVTLRCDPISGHDNLYWYRRVMGKEIKFLLHFVKESKQDESGMPNNRFLAERTGGTYSTLKVQPAELEDSGVYFCASSQRGTRYTEEYFGPGTRLTVL.

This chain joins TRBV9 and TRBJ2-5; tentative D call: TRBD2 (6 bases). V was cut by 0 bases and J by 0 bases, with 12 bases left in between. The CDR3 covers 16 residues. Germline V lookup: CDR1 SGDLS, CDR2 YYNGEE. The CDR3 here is CASSVAGRGYQETQYF. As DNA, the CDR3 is TGTGCCAGCAGCGTAGCTGGCCGGGGGTACCAAGAGACCCAGTACTTC.

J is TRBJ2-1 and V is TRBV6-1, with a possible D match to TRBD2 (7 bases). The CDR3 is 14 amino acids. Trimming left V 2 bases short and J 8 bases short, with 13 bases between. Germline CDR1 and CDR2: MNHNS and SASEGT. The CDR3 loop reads CASSEPRGRYEQFF. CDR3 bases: TGTGCCAGCAGTGAACCGCGGGGGCGGTATGAGCAGTTCTTC.

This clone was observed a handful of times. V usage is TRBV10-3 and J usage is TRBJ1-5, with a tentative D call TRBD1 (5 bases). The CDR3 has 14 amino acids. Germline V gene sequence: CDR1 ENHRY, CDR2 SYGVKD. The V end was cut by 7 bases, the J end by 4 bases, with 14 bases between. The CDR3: CAIKGRGENQPQHF. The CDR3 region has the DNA TGTGCCATCAAGGGGCGGGGTGAAAATCAGCCCCAGCATTTT.

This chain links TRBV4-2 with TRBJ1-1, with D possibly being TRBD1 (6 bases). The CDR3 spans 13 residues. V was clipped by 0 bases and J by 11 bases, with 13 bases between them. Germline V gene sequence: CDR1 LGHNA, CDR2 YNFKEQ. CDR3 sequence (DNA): TGTGCCAGCAGCCAAGACAGGACAGCGGATGCTTTCTTT. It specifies CASSQDRTADAFF.

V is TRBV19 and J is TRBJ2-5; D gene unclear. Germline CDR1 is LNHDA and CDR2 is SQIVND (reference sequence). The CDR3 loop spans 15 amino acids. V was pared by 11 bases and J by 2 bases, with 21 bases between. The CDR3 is CAPFIDPTEQETQYF. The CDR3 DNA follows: TGTGCCCCCTTTATAGACCCCACAGAGCAAGAGACCCAGTACTTC.

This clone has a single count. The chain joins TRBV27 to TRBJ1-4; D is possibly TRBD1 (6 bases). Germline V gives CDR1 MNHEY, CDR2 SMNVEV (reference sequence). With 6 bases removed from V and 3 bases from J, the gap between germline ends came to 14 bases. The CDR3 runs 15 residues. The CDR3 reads CASRIAGAPNEKLFF. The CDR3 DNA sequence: TGTGCCAGCAGGATCGCAGGGGCCCCTAATGAAAAACTGTTTTTT.

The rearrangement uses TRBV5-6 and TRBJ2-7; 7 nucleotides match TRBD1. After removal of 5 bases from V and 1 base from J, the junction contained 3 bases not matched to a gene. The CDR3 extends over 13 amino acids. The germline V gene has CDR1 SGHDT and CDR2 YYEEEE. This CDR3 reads CASRFRGSYEQYF. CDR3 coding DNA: TGTGCCAGCAGATTCAGGGGGTCCTACGAGCAGTACTTC. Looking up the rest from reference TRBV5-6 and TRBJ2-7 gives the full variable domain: DAGVTQSPTHLIKTRGQQVTLRCSPKSGHDTVSWYQQALGQGPQFIFQYYEEEERQRGNFPDRFSGHQFPNYSSELNVNALLLGDSALYLCASRFRGSYEQYFGPGTRLTVT.

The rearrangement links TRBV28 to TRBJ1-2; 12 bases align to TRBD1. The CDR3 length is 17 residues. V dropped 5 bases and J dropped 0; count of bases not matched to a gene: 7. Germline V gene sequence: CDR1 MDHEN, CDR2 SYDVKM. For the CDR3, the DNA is TGTGCCAGCAGTCTAACTGGGACAGGGGGCTCTAACTATGGCTACACCTTC. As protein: CASSLTGTGGSNYGYTF.

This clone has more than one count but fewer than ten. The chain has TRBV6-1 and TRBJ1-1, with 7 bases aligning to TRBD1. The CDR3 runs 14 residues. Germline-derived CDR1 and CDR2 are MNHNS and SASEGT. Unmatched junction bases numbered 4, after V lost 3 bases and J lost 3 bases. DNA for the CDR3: TGTGCCAGCAGTGAGAGGGGGCTCGACACTGAAGCTTTCTTT. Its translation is CASSERGLDTEAFF.

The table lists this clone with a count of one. The CDR3 nucleotides read TGTGCCAGCAGCTTGGAGACTGGAAACACCATATATTTT. It translates to CASSLETGNTIYF. The chain has TRBV11-2 and TRBJ1-3; D remains unclear. The CDR3 totals 13 residues. Trimming removed 3 bases at V and 2 bases at J, with 5 bases between. In germline, CDR1 is SGHAT, CDR2 FQNNGV.

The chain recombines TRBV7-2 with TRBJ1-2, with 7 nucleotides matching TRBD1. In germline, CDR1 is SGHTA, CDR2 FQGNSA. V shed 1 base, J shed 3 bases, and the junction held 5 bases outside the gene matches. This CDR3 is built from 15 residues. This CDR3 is CASSLGWDSHYGYTF. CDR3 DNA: TGTGCCAGCAGCTTAGGGTGGGACAGTCACTATGGCTACACCTTC.

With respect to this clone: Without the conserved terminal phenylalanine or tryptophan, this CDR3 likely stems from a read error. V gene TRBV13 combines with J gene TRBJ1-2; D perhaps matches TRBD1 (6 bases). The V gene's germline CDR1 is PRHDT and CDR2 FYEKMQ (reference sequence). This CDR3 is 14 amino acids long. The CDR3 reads CASSLGDRLYGYTV. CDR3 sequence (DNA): TGTGCCAGCAGCCTAGGAGACAGGCTCTATGGCTACACCGTC.

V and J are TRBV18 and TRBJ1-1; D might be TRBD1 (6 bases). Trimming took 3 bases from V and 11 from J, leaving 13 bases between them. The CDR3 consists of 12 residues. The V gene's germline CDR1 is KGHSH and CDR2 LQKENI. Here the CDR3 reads CASSPTGFGAFF. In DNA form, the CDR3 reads TGTGCCAGCTCACCCACAGGGTTCGGGGCTTTCTTT.

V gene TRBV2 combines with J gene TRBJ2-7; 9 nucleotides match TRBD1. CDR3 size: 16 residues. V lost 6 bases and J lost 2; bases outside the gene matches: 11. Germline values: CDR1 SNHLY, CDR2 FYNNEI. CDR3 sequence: CASSLDPGQGAYEQYF. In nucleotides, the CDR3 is TGTGCCAGCAGCCTAGACCCGGGACAGGGTGCCTACGAGCAGTACTTC.

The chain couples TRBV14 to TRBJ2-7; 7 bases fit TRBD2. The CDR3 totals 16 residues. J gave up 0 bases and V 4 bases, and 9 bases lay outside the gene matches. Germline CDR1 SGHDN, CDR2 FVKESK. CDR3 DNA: TGTGCCAGCAGCCTGTACGCGGGAGTATACTCCTACGAGCAGTACTTC. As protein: CASSLYAGVYSYEQYF.

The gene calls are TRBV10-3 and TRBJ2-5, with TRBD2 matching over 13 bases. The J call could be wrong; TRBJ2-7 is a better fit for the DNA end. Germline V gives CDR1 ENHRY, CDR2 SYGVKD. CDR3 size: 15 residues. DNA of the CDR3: TGTGCCATCAGAGAAGGACTAGCGGGAGAGAGCGAGCAGTACTTC. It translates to CAIREGLAGESEQYF.

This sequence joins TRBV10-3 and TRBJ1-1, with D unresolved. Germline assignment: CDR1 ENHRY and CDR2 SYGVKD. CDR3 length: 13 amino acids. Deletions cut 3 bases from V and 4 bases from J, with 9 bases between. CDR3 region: CAISEGGFTEAFF. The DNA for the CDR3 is TGTGCCATCAGTGAAGGCGGATTCACTGAAGCTTTCTTT.

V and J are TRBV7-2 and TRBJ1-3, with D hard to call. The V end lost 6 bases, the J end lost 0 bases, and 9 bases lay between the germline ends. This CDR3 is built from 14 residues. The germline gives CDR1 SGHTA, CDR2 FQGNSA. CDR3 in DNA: TGTGCCAGCAGTAGCGCGAACTCTGGAAACACCATATATTTT. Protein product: CASSSANSGNTIYF. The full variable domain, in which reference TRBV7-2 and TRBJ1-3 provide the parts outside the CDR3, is GAGVSQSPSNKVTEKGKDVELRCDPISGHTALYWYRQSLGQGLEFLIYFQGNSAPDKSGLPSDRFSAERTGGSVSTLTIQRTQQEDSAVYLCASSSANSGNTIYFGEGSWLTVV.

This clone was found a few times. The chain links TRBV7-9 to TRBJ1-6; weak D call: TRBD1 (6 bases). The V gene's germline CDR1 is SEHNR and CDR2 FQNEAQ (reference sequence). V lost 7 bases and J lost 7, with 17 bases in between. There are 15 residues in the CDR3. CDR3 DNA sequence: TGTGCCAGCACCTCAGATGGACAGAAGAATTCACCCCTCCACTTT. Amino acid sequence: CASTSDGQKNSPLHF. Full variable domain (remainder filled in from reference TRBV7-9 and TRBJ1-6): DTGVSQNPRHKITKRGQNVTFRCDPISEHNRLYWYRQTLGQGPEFLTYFQNEAQLEKSRLLSDRFSAERPKGSFSTLEIQRTEQGDSAMYLCASTSDGQKNSPLHFGNGTRLTVT.

The CDR3 DNA is TGTGCCAGCAGTGGAGGGGACTCGAGCTCCTACGAGCAGTACTTC. Translation gives CASSGGDSSSYEQYF. V usage is TRBV6-5 and J usage is TRBJ2-7; TRBD2 is a possible D gene (6 bases). Germline V gene lookup returns CDR1 MNHEY and CDR2 SVGAGI. The CDR3 is 15 amino acids. With 5 bases removed from V and 0 bases from J, the gap between germline ends came to 14 bases.

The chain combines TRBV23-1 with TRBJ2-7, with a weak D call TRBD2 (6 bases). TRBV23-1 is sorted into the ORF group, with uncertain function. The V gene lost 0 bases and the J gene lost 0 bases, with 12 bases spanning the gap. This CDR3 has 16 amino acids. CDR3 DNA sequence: TGCGCCAGCAGTCAATCGGAGGGCAGTTTCTCCTACGAGCAGTACTTC. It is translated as CASSQSEGSFSYEQYF.

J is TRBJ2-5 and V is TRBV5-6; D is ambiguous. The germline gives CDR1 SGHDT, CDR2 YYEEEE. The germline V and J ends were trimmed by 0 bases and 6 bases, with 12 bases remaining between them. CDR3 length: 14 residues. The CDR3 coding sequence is TGTGCCAGCAGCTTGGATTTATTAGTAAAGACCCAGTACTTC. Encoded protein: CASSLDLLVKTQYF.